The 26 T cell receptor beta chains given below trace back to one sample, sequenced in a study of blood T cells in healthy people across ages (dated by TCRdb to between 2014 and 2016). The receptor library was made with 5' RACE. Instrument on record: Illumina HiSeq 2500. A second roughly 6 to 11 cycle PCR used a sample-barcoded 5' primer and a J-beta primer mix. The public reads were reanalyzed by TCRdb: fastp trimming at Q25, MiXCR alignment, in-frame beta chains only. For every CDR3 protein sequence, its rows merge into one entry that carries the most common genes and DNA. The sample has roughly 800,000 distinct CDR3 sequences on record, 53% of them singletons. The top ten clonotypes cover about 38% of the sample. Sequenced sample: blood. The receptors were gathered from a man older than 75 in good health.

CDR3 bases: TGTGCCAGCAGCTTAAGCGGGAGGGCAGACAATGAGCAGTTCTTC. Amino acids: CASSLSGRADNEQFF. V usage is TRBV7-3 and J usage is TRBJ2-1; 9 nucleotides match TRBD2. CDR1 and CDR2 (germline): SGHTA, FQGTGA. V shed 1 base and J 5 bases; nucleotides not matched to a gene: 3. The CDR3 extends over 15 amino acids.

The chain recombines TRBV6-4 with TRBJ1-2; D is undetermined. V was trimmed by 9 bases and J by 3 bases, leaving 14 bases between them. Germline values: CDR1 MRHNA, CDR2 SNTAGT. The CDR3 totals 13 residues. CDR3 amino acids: CARKDRKYYGYTF. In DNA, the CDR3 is TGTGCCAGAAAAGATCGAAAGTACTATGGCTACACCTTC.

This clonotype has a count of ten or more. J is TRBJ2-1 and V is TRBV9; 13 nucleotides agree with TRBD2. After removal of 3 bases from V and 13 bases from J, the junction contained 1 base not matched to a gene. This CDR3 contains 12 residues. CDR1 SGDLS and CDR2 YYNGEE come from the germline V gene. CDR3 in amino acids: CASSGTSGRQFF. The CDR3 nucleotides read TGTGCCAGCAGCGGGACTAGCGGGAGACAGTTCTTC.

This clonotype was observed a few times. The CDR3 here is CASSRYGLAGGGEQFF. CDR3 bases: TGTGCCAGCAGCCGATATGGACTAGCGGGAGGGGGTGAGCAGTTCTTC. V usage is TRBV5-6 and J usage is TRBJ2-1; 15 nucleotides line up with TRBD2. V lost 4 bases to trimming and J lost 9 bases; unmatched junction nucleotides: 8. The germline gives CDR1 SGHDT, CDR2 YYEEEE. This CDR3 has 16 residues.

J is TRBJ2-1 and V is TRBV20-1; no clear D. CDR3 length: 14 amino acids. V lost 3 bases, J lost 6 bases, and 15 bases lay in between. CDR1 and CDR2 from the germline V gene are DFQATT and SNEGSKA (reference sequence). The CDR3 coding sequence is TGCAGTGCTAGGCCCCCAAAGGGCGCCAATGAGCAGTTCTTC. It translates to CSARPPKGANEQFF.

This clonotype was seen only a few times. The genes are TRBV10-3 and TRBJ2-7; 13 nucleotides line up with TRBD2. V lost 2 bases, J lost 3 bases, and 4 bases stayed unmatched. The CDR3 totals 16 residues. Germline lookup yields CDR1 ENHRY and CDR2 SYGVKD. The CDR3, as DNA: TGTGCCATCAGTGAGCTTGGACTAGCGGGAGACTACGAGCAGTACTTC. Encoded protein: CAISELGLAGDYEQYF.

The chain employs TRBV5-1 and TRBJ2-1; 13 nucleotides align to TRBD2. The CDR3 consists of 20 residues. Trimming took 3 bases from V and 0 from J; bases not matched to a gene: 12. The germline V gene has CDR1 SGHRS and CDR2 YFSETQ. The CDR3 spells CASSSLLAGGYRSSYNEQFF. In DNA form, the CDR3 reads TGCGCCAGCAGCTCCCTACTAGCGGGAGGGTATCGAAGCTCCTACAATGAGCAGTTCTTC.

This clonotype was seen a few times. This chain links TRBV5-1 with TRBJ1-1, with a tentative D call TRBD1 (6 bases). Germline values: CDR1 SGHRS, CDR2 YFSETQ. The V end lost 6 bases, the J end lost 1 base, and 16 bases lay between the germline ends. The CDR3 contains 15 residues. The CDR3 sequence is CASKGGLGRNTEAFF. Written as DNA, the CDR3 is TGCGCCAGCAAAGGGGGGTTGGGACGGAACACTGAAGCTTTCTTT.

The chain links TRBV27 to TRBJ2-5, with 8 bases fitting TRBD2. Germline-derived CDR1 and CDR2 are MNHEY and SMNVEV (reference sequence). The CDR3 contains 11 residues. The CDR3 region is CPGGRGETQYF. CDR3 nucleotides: TGTCCGGGAGGGAGAGGAGAGACCCAGTACTTC.

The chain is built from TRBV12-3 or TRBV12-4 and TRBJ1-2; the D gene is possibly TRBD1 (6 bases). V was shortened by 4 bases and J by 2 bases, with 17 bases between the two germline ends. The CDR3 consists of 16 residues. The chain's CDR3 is CASSWSRDTGNYGYTF. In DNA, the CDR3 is TGTGCCAGCAGTTGGTCCCGGGACACGGGCAACTATGGCTACACCTTC.

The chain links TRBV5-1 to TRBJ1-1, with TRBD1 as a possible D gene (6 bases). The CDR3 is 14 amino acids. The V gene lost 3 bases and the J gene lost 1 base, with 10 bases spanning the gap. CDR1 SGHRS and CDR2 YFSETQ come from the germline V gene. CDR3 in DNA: TGCGCCAGCAGCTCGGGGGACAAGAACACTGAAGCTTTCTTT. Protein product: CASSSGDKNTEAFF.

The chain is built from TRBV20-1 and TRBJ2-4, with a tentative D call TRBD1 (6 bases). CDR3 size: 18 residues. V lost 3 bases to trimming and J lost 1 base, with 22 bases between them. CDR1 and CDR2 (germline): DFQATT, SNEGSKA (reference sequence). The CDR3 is CSARYSDTGSKAKNIQYF. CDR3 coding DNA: TGCAGTGCTAGGTACTCCGATACAGGGTCGAAGGCCAAAAACATTCAGTACTTC.

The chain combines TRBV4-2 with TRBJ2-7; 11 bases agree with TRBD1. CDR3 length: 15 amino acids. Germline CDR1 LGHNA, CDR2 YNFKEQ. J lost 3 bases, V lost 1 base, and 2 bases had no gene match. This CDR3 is CASSQGDRGNYEQYF. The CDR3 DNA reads TGTGCCAGCAGCCAAGGGGACAGGGGGAACTACGAGCAGTACTTC.

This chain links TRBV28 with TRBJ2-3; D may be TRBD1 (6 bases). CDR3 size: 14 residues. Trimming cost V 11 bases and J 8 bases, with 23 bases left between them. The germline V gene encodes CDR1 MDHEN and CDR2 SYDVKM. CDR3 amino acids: CAGRTAGAPGTQYF. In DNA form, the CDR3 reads TGTGCCGGTCGGACGGCAGGGGCCCCTGGTACGCAGTATTTT.

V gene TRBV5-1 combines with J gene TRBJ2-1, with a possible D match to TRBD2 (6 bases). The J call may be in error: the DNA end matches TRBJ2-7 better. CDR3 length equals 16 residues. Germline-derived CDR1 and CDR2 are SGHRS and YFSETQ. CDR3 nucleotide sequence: TGCGCCAGCAGCTTGACGGGAGCCGGCCCTTACAATGAGCAGTACTTC. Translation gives CASSLTGAGPYNEQYF.

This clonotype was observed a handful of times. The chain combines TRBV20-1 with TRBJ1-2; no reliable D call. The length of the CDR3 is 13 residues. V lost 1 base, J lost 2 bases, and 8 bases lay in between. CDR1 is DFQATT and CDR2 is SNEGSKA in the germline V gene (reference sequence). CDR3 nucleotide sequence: TGCAGTGCTAGAGGAGCAGGAAACTATGGCTACACCTTC. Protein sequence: CSARGAGNYGYTF.

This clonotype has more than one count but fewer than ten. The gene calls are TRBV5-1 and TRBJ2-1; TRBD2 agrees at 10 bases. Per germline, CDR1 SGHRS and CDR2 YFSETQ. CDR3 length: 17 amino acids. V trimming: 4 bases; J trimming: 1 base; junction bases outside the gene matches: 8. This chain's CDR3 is CASSTITSGTSYNEQFF. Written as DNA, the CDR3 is TGCGCCAGCAGCACCATCACTAGCGGGACGTCCTACAATGAGCAGTTCTTC.

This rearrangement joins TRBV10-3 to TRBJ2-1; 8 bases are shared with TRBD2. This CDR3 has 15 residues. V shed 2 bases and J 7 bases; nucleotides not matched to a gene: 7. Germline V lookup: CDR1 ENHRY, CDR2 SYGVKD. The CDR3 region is CAISEPRTGGNEQFF. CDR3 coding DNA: TGTGCCATCAGTGAGCCGAGGACGGGAGGGAATGAGCAGTTCTTC.

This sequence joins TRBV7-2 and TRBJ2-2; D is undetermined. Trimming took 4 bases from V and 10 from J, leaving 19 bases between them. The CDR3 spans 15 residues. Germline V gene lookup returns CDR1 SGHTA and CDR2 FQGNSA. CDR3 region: CASSSSETGRSELFF. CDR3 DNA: TGTGCCAGCAGCTCCTCCGAGACTGGGCGTTCGGAGCTGTTTTTT.

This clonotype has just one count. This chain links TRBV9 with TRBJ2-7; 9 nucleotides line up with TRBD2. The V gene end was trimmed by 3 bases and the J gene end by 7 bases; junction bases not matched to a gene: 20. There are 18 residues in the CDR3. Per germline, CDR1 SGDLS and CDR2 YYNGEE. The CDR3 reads CASSEGSGLAGLYDEQYF. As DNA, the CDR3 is TGTGCCAGCAGCGAGGGATCTGGGCTAGCGGGATTGTACGATGAGCAGTACTTC.

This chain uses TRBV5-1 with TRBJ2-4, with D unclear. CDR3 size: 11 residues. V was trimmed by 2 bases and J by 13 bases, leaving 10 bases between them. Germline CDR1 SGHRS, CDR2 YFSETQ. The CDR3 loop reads CASSFGEAQYF. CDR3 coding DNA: TGCGCCAGCAGCTTTGGAGAGGCCCAGTACTTC.

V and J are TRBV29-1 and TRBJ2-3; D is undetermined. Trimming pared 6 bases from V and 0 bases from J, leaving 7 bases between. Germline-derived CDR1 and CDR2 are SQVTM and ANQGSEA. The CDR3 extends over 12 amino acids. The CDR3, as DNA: TGCAGCGTCCTGGACAGCACAGATACGCAGTATTTT. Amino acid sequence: CSVLDSTDTQYF.

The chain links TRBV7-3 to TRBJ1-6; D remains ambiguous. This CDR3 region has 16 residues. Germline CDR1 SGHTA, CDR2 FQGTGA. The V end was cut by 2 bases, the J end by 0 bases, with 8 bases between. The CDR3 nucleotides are TGTGCCAGCAGCTTACGAGGGAGCTCCTATAATTCACCCCTCCACTTT. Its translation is CASSLRGSSYNSPLHF.

Written as DNA, the CDR3 is TGCGCCAGCAGCTTGGCGGGGTTCGACAATGAGCAGTTCTTC. Its translation: CASSLAGFDNEQFF. The rearrangement links TRBV5-1 to TRBJ2-1, with D maybe TRBD2 (5 bases). With 0 bases removed from V and 5 bases from J, the gap between germline ends came to 9 bases. This CDR3 region has 14 residues. Germline-derived CDR1 and CDR2 are SGHRS and YFSETQ.

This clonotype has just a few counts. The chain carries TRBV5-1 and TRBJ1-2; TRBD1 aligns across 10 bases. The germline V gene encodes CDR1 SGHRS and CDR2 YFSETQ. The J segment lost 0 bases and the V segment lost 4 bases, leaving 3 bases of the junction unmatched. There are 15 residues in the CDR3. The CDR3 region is CASSGGQGTNYGYTF. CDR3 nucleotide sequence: TGCGCCAGCAGCGGGGGACAGGGGACTAACTATGGCTACACCTTC.

The CDR3 nucleotides read TGCGCCAGCAGCCAAGGGGAGGGAGCTAACTATGGCTACACCTTC. Translated: CASSQGEGANYGYTF. The rearrangement uses TRBV4-1 and TRBJ1-2; D is undetermined. CDR1 is MGHRA and CDR2 is YSYEKL in the germline V gene. The CDR3 totals 15 residues. V lost 1 base and J 0 bases, leaving 9 bases between the germline ends.